The present TCR beta chain was sequenced within a study of blood T cell repertoires in COVID-19. Study-level background: COVID-19 samples, acute and convalescent, were from the United States, Italy and Spain. Sources were T cells, B-cell-depleted T cells, or PBMCs; the material itself was cDNA or gDNA.

Methods used by the authors: Counts of nucleated cells, estimated from reference gene primer amplification, were obtained. Sequencing used immunoSEQ multiplex PCR; TCRdb keeps in-frame clones, though not all of them. That table is the source of V, J and clone size, and D and trimming were worked out from the DNA. The profile shows over 75,000 clones, over 70% of them singletons. The CDR3 is made up of 16 amino acids. Germline loops: CDR1 SQVTM, CDR2 ANQGSEA. Trimming took off 0 bases at V and 8 bases at J, with 20 bases between the two ends. The clonotype originates from a man in his fifties who had recovered from COVID-19. Sample: peripheral blood. This sequence joins TRBV29-1 and TRBJ2-1; TRBD2 might be the D (6 bases). CDR3 in amino acids: CSVEEVLAPLRDEQFF. For the CDR3, the DNA is TGCAGCGTTGAAGAGGTGCTAGCGCCCTTAAGGGATGAGCAGTTCTTC.